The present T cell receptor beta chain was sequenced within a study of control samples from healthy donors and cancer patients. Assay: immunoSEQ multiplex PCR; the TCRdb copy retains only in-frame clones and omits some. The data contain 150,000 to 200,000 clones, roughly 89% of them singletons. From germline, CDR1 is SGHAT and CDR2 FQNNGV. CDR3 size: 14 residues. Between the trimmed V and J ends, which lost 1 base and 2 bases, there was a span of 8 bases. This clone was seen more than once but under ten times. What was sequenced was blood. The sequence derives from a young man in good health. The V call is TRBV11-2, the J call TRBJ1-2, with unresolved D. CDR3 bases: TGTGCCAGCAGCTTAGGACTGCAGAACTATGGCTACACCTTC. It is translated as CASSLGLQNYGYTF.